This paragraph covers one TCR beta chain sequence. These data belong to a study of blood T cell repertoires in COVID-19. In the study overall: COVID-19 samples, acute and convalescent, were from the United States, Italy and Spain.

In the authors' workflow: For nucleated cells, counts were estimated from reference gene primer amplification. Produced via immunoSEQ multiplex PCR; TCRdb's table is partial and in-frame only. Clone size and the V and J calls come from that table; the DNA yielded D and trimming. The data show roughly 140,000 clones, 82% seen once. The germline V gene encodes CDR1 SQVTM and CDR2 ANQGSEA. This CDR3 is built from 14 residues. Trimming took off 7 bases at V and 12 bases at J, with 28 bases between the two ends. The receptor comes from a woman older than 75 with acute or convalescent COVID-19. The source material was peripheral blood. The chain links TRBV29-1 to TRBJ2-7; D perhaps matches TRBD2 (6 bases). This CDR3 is CSAESSAQPPTRYF. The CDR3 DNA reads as TGCAGCGCCGAATCTAGCGCCCAACCCCCTACACGGTACTTC.